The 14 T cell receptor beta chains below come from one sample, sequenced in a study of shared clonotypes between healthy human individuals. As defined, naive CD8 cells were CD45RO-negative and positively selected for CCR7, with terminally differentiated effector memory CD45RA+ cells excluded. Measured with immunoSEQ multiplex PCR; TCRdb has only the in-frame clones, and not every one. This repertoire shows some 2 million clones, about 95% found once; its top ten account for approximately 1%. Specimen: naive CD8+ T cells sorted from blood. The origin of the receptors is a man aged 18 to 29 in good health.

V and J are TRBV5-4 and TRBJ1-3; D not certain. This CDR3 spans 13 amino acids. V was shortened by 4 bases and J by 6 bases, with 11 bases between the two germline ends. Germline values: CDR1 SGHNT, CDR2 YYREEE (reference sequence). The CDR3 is CASSPSDSNTIYF. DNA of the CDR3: TGTGCCAGCAGCCCGTCAGACTCAAACACCATATATTTT. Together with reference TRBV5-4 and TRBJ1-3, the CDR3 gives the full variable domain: ETGVTQSPTHLIKTRGQQVTLRCSSQSGHNTVSWYQQALGQGPQFIFQYYREEENGRGNFPPRFSGLQFPNYSSELNVNALELDDSALYLCASSPSDSNTIYFGEGSWLTVV.

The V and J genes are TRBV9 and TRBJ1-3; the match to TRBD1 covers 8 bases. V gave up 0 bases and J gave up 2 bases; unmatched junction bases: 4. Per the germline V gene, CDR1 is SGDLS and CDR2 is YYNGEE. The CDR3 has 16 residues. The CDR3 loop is CASSVVGRGPGNTIYF. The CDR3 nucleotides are TGTGCCAGCAGCGTAGTAGGCAGGGGGCCTGGAAACACCATATATTTT.

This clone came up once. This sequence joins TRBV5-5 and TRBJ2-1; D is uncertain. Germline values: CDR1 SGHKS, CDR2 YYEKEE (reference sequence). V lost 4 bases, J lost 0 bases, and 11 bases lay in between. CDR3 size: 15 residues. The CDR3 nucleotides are TGTGCCAGCAGCCCGGTGCAAAGCTCCTACAATGAGCAGTTCTTC. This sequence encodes CASSPVQSSYNEQFF.

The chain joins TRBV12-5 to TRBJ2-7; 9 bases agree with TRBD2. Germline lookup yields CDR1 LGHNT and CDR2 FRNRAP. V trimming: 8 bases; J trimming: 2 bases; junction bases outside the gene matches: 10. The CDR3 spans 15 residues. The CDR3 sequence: CASSFSGSQTYEQYF. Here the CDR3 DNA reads TGTGCTAGTTCTTTTAGCGGGAGCCAGACCTACGAGCAGTACTTC. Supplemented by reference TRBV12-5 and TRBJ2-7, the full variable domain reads DARVTQTPRHKVTEMGQEVTMRCQPILGHNTVFWYRQTMMQGLELLAYFRNRAPLDDSGMPKDRFSAEMPDATLATLKIQPSEPRDSAVYFCASSFSGSQTYEQYFGPGTRLTVT.

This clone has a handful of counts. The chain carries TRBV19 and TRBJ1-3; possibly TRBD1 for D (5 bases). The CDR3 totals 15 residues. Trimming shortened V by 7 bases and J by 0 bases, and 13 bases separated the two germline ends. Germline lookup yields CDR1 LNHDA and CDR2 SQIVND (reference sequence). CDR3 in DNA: TGTGCCAGTACCAATCGGGGGATCTCTGGAAACACCATATATTTT. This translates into CASTNRGISGNTIYF.

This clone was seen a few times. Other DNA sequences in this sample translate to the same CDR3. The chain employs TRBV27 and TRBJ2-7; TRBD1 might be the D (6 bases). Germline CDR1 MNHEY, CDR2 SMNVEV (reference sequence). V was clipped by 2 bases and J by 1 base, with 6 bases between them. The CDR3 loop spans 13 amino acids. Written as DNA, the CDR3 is TGTGCCAGCAGTTTACAGGGGTCCTACGAGCAGTACTTC. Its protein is CASSLQGSYEQYF.

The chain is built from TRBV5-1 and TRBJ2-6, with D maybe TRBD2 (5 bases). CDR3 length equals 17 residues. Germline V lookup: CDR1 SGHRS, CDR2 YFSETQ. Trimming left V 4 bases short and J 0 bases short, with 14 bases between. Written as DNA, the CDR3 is TGCGCCAGCAGCCCCTCGGACTGGAACTCTGGGGCCAACGTCCTGACTTTC. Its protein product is CASSPSDWNSGANVLTF.

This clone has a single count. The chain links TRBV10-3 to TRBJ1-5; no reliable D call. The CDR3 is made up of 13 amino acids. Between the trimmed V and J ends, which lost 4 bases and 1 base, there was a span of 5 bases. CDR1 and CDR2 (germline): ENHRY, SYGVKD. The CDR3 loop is CAISGDSNQPQHF. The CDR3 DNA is TGTGCCATCAGTGGAGACAGCAATCAGCCCCAGCATTTT.

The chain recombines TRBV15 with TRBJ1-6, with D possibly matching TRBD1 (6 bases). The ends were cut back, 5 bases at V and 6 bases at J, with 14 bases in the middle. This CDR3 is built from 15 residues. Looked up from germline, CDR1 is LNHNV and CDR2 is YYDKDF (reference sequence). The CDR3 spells CATSLGGGGNSPLHF. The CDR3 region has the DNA TGTGCCACCAGCCTTGGGGGCGGAGGTAATTCACCCCTCCACTTT.

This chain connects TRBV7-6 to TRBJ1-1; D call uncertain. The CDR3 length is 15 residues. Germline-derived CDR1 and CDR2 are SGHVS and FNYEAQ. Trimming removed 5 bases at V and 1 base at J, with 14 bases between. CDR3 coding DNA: TGTGCCAGCAGCCCCTGGACTCAGGAGAACACTGAAGCTTTCTTT. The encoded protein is CASSPWTQENTEAFF. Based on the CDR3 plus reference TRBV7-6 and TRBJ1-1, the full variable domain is GAGVSQSPRYKVTKRGQDVALRCDPISGHVSLYWYRQALGQGPEFLTYFNYEAQQDKSGLPNDRFSAERPEGSISTLTIQRTEQRDSAMYRCASSPWTQENTEAFFGQGTRLTVV.

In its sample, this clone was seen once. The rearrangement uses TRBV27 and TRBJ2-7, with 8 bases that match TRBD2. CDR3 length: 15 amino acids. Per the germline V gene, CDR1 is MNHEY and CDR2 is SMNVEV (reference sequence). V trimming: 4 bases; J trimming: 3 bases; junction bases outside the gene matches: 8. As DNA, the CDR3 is TGTGCCAGCAGTTCCTTGGGGACTAGAGGCTACGAGCAGTACTTC. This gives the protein CASSSLGTRGYEQYF.

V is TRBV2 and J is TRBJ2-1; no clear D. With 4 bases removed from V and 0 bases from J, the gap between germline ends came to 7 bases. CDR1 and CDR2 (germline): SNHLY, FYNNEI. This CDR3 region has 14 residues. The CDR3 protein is CASSAESSYNEQFF. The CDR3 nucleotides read TGTGCCAGCAGTGCGGAGTCCTCCTACAATGAGCAGTTCTTC.

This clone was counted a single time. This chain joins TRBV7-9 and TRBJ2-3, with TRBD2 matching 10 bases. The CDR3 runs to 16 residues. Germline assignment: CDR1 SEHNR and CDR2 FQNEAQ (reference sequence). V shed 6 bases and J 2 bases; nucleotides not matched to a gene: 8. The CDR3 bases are TGTGCCAGCAGATCATCCCTAGCGGGAGCCACAGATACGCAGTATTTT. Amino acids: CASRSSLAGATDTQYF.

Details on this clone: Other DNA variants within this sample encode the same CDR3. The DNA of the CDR3 is TGTGCCAGCAGCCCGGGACGGGGGGGGTACGAGCAGTACTTC. It specifies CASSPGRGGYEQYF. V gene TRBV13 combines with J gene TRBJ2-7, with TRBD2 matching over 8 bases. Unmatched junction bases numbered 7, after V lost 5 bases and J lost 4 bases. The CDR3 length is 14 residues. CDR1 PRHDT and CDR2 FYEKMQ come from the germline V gene (reference sequence).